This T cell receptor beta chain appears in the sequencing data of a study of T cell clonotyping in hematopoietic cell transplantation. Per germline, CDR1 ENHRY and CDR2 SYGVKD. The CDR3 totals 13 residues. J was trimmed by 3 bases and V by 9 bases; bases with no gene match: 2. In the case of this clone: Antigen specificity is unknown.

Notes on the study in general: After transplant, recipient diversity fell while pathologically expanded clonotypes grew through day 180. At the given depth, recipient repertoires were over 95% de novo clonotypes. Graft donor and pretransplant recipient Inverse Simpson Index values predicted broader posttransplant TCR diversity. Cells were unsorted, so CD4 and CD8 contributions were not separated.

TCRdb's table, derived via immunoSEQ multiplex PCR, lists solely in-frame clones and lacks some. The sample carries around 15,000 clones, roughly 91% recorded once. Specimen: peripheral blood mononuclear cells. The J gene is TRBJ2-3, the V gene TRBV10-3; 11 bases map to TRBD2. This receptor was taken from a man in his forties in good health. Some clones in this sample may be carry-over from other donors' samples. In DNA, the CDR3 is TGTGCCATGGGACTAGCGGTTACAGATACGCAGTATTTT. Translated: CAMGLAVTDTQYF.